The 3 T cell receptor beta chains reported below all come from one sample, sequenced in a study of shared clonotypes between healthy human individuals. Data came from immunoSEQ multiplex PCR; TCRdb stores just in-frame clones and leaves some out. The sample lists about a million clones, about 72% seen once, with roughly 0.9% in the top ten. The specimen was memory CD4+ T cells from PBMCs. Subset denoted: CD45RA-negative fraction. The receptors stem from a man younger than 30 in good health. Some clones in this sample may be carry-over from other donors' samples.

This sequence joins TRBV7-2 and TRBJ2-7; D may be TRBD1 (5 bases). The V gene lost 8 bases and the J gene lost 2 bases, with 13 bases spanning the gap. Germline V gene data show CDR1 as SGHTA and CDR2 as FQGNSA. The CDR3 length is 13 residues. CDR3 bases: TGTGCCAGCTCCAACAGGAGCCCCTACGAGCAGTACTTC. It codes for CASSNRSPYEQYF.

The chain uses TRBV7-9 and TRBJ2-5, with D tentatively TRBD2 (5 bases). V was clipped by 1 base and J by 5 bases, with 17 bases between them. This CDR3 has 16 residues. In germline, CDR1 is SEHNR, CDR2 FQNEAQ (reference sequence). The CDR3 sequence: CASSLGGPYSLETQYF. CDR3 sequence (DNA): TGTGCCAGCAGCTTAGGCGGGCCGTATAGTTTGGAGACCCAGTACTTC.

The chain carries TRBV25-1 and TRBJ1-1; perhaps TRBD1 as D (5 bases). This CDR3 has 15 residues. In germline, CDR1 is MGHDK, CDR2 SYGVNS. V lost 4 bases and J lost 0, with 12 bases in between. Written as DNA, the CDR3 is TGTGCCAGCAGTGCCTCCTGGGGGATGAACACTGAAGCTTTCTTT. It translates to CASSASWGMNTEAFF.